Sequencing of this T cell receptor (beta chain) was carried out in a study of identical twins. V was pared by 7 bases and J by 11 bases, with 17 bases between. The CDR3 extends over 12 amino acids. Germline CDR1 is ENHRY and CDR2 is SYGVKD. The donor group consisted entirely of healthy Caucasians. MiXCR was run by TCRdb on the 5' RACE reads, yielding one entry per CDR3 protein. The sample contains about 530,000 distinct CDR3 sequences, around 15% of which appear only once. Regarding the study as a whole: High-abundance cord blood beta clonotypes had fewer insertions; memory repertoires showed none.

With respect to this clonotype: Its antigen is not known.

These data also formed part of another study, on yellow fever vaccine responses in identical twins.

This receptor was obtained from a woman between 18 and 29 years old in good health. The chain employs TRBV10-3 and TRBJ1-1, with unresolved D. Material: CD4+ T cells sorted from blood. CDR3 DNA sequence: TGTGCCATCACCGGAAGCCCAGGTACGGCTTTCTTT. Translated: CAITGSPGTAFF.